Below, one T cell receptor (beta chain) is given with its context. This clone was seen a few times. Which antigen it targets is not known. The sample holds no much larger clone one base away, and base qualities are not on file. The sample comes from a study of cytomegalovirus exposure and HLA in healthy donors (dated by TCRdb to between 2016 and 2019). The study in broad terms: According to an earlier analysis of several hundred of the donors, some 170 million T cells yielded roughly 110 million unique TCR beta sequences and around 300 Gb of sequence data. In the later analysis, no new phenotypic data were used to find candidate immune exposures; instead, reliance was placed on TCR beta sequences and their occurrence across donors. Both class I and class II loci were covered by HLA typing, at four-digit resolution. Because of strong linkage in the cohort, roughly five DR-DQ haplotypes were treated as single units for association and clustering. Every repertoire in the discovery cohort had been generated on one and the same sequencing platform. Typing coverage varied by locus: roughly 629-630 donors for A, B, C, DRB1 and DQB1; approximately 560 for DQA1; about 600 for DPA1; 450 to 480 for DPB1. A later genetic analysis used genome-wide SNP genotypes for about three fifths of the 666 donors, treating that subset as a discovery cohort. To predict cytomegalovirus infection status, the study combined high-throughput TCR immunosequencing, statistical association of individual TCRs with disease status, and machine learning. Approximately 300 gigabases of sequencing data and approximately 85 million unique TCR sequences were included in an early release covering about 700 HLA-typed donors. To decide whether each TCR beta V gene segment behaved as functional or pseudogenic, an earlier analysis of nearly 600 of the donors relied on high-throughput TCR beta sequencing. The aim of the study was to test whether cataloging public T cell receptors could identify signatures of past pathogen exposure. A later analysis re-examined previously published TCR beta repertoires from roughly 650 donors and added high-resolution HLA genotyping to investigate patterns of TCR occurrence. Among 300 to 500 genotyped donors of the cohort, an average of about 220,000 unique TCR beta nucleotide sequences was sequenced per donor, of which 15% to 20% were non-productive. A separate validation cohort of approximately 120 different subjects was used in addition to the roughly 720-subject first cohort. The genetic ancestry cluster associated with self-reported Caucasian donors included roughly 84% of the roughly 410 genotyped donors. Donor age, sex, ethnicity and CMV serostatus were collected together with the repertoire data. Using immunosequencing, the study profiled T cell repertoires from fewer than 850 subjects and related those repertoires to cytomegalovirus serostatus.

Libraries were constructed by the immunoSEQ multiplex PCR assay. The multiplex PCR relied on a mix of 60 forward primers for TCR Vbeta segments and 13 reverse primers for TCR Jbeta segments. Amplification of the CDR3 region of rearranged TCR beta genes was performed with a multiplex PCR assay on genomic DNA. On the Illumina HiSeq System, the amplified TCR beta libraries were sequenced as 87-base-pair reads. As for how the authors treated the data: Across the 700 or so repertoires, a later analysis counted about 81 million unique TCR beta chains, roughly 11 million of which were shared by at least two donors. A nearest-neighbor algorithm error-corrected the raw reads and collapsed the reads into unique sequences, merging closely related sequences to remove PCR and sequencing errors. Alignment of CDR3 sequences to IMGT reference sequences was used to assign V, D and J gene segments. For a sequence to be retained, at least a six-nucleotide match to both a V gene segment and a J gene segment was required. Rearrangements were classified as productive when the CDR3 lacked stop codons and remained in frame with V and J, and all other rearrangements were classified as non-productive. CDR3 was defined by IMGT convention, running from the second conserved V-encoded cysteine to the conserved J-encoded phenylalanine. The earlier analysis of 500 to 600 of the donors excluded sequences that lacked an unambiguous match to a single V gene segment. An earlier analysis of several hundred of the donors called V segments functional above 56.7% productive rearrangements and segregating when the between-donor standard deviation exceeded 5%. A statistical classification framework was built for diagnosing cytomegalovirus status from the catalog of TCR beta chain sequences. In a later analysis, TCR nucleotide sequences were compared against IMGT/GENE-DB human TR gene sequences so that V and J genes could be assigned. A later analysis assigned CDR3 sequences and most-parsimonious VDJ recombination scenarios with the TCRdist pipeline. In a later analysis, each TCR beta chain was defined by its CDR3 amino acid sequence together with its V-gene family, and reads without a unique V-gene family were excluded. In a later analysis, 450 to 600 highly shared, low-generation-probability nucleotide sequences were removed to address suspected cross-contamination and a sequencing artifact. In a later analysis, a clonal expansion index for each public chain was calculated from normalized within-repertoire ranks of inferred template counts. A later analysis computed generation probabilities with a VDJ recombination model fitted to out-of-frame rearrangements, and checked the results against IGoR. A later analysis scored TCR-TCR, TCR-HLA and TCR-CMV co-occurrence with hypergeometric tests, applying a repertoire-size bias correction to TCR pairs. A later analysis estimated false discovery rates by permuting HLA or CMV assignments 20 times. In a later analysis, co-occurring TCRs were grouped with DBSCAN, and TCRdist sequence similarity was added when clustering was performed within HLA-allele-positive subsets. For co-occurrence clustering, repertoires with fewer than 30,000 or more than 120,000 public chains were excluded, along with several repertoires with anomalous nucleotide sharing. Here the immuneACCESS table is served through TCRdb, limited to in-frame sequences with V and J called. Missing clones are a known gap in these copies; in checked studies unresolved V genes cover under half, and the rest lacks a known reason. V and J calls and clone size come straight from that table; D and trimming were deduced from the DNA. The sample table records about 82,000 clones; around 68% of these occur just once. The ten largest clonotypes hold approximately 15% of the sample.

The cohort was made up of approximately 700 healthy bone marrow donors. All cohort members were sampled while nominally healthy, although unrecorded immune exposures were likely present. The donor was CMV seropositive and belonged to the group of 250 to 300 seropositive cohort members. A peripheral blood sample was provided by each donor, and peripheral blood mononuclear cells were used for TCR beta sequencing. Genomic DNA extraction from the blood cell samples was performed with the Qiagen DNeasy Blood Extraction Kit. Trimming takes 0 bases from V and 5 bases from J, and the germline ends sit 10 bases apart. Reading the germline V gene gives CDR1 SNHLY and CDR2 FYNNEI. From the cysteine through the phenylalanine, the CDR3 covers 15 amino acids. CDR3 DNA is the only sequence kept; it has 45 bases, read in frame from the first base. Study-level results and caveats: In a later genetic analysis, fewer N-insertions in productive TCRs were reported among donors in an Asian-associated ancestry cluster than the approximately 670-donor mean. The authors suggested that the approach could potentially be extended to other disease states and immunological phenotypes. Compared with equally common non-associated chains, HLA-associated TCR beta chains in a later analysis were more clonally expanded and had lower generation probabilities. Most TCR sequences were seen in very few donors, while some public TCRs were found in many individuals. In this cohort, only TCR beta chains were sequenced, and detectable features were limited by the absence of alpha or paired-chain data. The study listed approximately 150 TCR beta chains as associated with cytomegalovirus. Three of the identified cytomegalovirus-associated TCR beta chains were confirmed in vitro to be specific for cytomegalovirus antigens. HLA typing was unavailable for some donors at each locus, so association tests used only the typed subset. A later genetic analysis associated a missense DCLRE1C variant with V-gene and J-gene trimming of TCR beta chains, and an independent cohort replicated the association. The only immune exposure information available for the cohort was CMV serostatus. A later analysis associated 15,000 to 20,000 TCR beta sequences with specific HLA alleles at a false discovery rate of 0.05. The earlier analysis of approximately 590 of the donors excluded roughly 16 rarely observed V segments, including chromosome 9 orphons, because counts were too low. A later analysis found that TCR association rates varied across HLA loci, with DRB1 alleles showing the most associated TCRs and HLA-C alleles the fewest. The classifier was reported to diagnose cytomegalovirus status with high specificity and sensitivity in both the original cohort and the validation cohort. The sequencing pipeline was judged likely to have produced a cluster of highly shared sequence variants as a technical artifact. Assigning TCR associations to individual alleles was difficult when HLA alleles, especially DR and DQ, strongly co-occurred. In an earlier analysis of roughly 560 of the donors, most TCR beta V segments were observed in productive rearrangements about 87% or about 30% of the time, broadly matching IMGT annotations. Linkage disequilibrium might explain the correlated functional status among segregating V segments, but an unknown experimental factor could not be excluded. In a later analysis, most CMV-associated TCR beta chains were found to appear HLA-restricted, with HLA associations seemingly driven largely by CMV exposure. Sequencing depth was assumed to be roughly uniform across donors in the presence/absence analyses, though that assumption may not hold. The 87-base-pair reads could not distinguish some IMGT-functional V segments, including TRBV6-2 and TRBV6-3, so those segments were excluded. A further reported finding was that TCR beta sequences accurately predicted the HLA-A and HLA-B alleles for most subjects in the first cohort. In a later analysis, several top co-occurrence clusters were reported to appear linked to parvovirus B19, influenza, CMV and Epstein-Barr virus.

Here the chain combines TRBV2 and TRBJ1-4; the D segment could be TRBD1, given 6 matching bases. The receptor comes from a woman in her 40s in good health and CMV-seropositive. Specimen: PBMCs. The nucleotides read TGTGCCAGCAGTGAAGCGGGCAGGGGAAATGAAAAACTGTTTTTT. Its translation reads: CASSEAGRGNEKLFF.